This record concerns one T cell receptor (beta chain) sequence. The antigen remains unidentified. The sample is drawn from a study of cytotoxic CD8 clonotypes in ibrutinib-treated CLL. Study-wide results and caveats: The clonality went up when patients responded to ibrutinib and dropped back toward baseline at progression.

The repertoire was sequenced with immunoSEQ multiplex PCR; TCRdb's copy has only in-frame clones and lacks some. Among about 72,000 clones listed, about 84% were seen once. The V gene end was trimmed by 3 bases and the J gene end by 5 bases; junction bases not matched to a gene: 3. The CDR3 extends over 13 amino acids. The germline gives CDR1 KGHSH, CDR2 LQKENI. This TCR derives from a human donor with chronic lymphocytic leukemia. The rearrangement uses TRBV18 and TRBJ2-7; 8 nucleotides line up with TRBD1. The sample consisted of PBMCs, taken at disease progression, from a patient treated with ibrutinib. The CDR3 sequence is CASSPGTGNEQYF. CDR3 in DNA: TGTGCCAGCTCACCCGGGACAGGTAACGAGCAGTACTTC.